Sequencing of this TCR beta chain was carried out in a study of T cell clonality in common variable immunodeficiency. Overall study results and limits: Links between repertoire features and CVID complications were heterogeneity-limited. Shared TCRbeta clones were fewer between CVID subjects than controls. T cell subpopulation sequencing would be needed to explain CVID clonality. Common variable immunodeficiency TCR beta sequences reportedly had fewer deletions and N-nucleotide insertions.

This clone was observed a few times. Its antigen is undetermined. The read ends 3 residues shy of where the CDR3 ends; the end is completed using the germline J gene. Equal genomic DNA amounts from CVID and control samples were sequenced. The table came from immunoSEQ multiplex PCR; TCRdb's copy has only in-frame clones and leaves some out. The specimen has more than 30,000 clones, none found just once. The ends were cut back, 5 bases at V and 4 bases at J, with 12 bases in the middle. The CDR3 is made up of 14 amino acids. Germline CDR1 reads SGHVS; CDR2 reads FQNEAQ. The chain carries TRBV7-8 and TRBJ2-1, with D possibly matching TRBD1 (6 bases). This sequence was found in a human donor with common variable immunodeficiency. The sequenced sample was peripheral blood mononuclear cells. The CDR3 protein is CASSHLDRYNEQFF. The sequenced part of the CDR3 DNA is TGTGCCAGCAGCCACCTGGACAGATACAATGAG.